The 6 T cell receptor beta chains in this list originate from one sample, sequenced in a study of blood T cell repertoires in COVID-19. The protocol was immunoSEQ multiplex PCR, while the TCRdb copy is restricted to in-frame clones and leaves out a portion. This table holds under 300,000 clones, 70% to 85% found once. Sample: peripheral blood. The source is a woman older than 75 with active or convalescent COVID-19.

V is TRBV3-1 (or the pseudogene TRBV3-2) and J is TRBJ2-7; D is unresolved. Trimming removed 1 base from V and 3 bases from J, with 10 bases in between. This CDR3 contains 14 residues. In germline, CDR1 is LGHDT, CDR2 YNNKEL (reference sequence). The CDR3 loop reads CASSQGRFHYEQYF. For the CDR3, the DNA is TGTGCCAGCAGCCAAGGCCGGTTCCACTACGAGCAGTACTTC.

CDR3 region: CASSPPSGSPWYYEQYF. CDR3 nucleotides: TGTGCCAGCTCACCACCTAGCGGGAGCCCCTGGTACTACGAGCAGTACTTC. The chain recombines TRBV18 with TRBJ2-7, with 9 bases fitting TRBD2. Germline loops: CDR1 KGHSH, CDR2 LQKENI. The CDR3 is made up of 17 amino acids. With V trimmed by 0 bases and J by 3 bases, 9 bases remained unmatched.

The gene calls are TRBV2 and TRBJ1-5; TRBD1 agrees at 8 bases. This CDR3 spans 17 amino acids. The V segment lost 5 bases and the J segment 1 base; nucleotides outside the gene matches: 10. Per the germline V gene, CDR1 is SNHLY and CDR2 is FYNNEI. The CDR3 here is CASSLSPGQASNQPQHF. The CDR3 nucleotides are TGTGCCAGCAGTCTGAGCCCGGGACAGGCGAGCAATCAGCCCCAGCATTTT.

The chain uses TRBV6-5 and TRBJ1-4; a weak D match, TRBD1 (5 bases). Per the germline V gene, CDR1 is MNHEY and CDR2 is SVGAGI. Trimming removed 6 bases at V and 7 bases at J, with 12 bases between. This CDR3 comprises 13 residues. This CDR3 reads CASRTALIEKLFF. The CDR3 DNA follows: TGTGCCAGCAGGACAGCGCTCATTGAAAAACTGTTTTTT.

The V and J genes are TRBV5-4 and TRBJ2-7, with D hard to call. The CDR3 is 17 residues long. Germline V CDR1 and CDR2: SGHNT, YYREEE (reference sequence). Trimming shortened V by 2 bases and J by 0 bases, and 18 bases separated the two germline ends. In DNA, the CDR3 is TGTGCCAGCAGCTTCGGAGACGCCAACCCCCTCTCCTACGAGCAGTACTTC. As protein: CASSFGDANPLSYEQYF. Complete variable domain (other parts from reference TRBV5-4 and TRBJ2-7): ETGVTQSPTHLIKTRGQQVTLRCSSQSGHNTVSWYQQALGQGPQFIFQYYREEENGRGNFPPRFSGLQFPNYSSELNVNALELDDSALYLCASSFGDANPLSYEQYFGPGTRLTVT.

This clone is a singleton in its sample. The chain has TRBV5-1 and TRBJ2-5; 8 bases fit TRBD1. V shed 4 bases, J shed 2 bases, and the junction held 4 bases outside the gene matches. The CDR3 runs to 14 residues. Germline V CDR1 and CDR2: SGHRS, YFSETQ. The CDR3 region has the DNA TGCGCCAGCAGCCCCAGGGGGCCTCAAGAGACCCAGTACTTC. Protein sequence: CASSPRGPQETQYF.